This entry lists 18 T cell receptor beta chains sequenced from one sample in a study of cytomegalovirus exposure and HLA in healthy donors. Amplification used 60 Vbeta primers and 13 Jbeta primers. TCRdb's copy holds only in-frame clones and misses some; the assay was immunoSEQ multiplex PCR. The table lists about 190,000 clones, 80% to 85% of them singletons. Sequencing used PBMCs. These receptors came from a woman aged 18-35 years in good health and CMV-seronegative.

The V and J genes are TRBV29-1 and TRBJ1-1; D is undetermined. The CDR3 spans 12 residues. V was pared by 6 bases and J by 0 bases, with 8 bases between. Per the germline V gene, CDR1 is SQVTM and CDR2 is ANQGSEA. CDR3 bases: TGCAGCGTCCTGTATATGAACACTGAAGCTTTCTTT. Translated: CSVLYMNTEAFF.

V gene TRBV5-8 combines with J gene TRBJ2-7, with TRBD1 identical over 7 bases. Germline V gives CDR1 SGHTS, CDR2 YDEGEE. The CDR3 runs to 14 residues. V shed 4 bases and J 6 bases; nucleotides not matched to a gene: 10. The CDR3 DNA follows: TGTGCCAGCAGCCACCCAGGGGGTTTCGGCGAGCAGTACGTC. Encoded protein: CASSHPGGFGEQYV.

The chain recombines TRBV4-1 with TRBJ2-3; TRBD2 aligns across 11 bases. The V and J ends lost 5 bases and 5 bases, in that order; junction bases with no gene match: 3. This CDR3 has 14 residues. In germline, CDR1 is MGHRA, CDR2 YSYEKL. The CDR3 here is CASSDTSGGDTQYF. In DNA, the CDR3 is TGCGCCAGCAGCGATACTAGCGGGGGAGATACGCAGTATTTT.

The V call is TRBV9, the J call TRBJ2-5; 11 bases line up with TRBD2. The DNA matches TRBJ2-7 better at its end, which makes the J call doubtful. CDR1 SGDLS and CDR2 YYNGEE come from the germline V gene. The CDR3 length is 15 residues. CDR3: CASSGTGTSGYEQYF. Here the CDR3 DNA reads TGTGCCAGCAGCGGAACCGGGACTAGCGGCTACGAGCAGTACTTC.

V usage is TRBV6-1 and J usage is TRBJ1-2; 10 nucleotides match TRBD1. V lost 2 bases and J lost 5; bases outside the gene matches: 11. The CDR3 is 17 amino acids. The V gene's germline CDR1 is MNHNS and CDR2 SASEGT. CDR3 in DNA: TGTGCCAGCAGTGAAATGACAGGGGGCCCCTCACTTTATGGCTACACCTTC. Translated, it gives CASSEMTGGPSLYGYTF.

This clone was seen a single time. The chain employs TRBV2 and TRBJ2-3; 12 bases are shared with TRBD2. After removal of 6 bases from V and 3 bases from J, the junction contained 4 bases not matched to a gene. Germline assignment: CDR1 SNHLY and CDR2 FYNNEI. This CDR3 is 15 amino acids long. CDR3 amino acids: CASRGLAGITDTQYF. CDR3 nucleotide sequence: TGTGCCAGCAGAGGACTAGCGGGGATTACAGATACGCAGTATTTT.

The chain combines TRBV6-5 with TRBJ2-7; weak D call: TRBD2 (6 bases). V shed 5 bases and J shed 0 bases, with 11 bases lying between them. CDR1 and CDR2 (germline): MNHEY, SVGAGI. The CDR3 is 14 residues long. Here the CDR3 reads CASSDRGSSYEQYV. Written as DNA, the CDR3 is TGTGCCAGCAGTGACCGGGGGAGCTCCTACGAGCAGTACGTC.

The chain links TRBV21-1 to TRBJ2-5; the tabulated D call, TRBD2, remains unverified against the DNA. TRBV21-1 is given as a pseudogene. The CDR3 totals 17 residues. CDR3 sequence: CASSVLSNGRGQETQYF. The CDR3 DNA reads TGTGCCAGCAGCGTCCTCTCCAACGGTCGGGGCCAAGAGACCCAGTACTTC.

The chain couples TRBV10-2 to TRBJ1-3; D is perhaps TRBD1 (5 bases). Per germline, CDR1 WSHSY and CDR2 SAAADI. This CDR3 is built from 16 residues. V was shortened by 0 bases and J by 3 bases, with 12 bases between the two germline ends. The CDR3 coding sequence is TGCGCCAGCAGTGAGTCCCTCGGGGGTGTTGGAAACACCATATATTTT. This sequence encodes CASSESLGGVGNTIYF.

This clone has only a few counts. This rearrangement joins TRBV27 to TRBJ2-7; no firm D call. There are 12 residues in the CDR3. Germline CDR1 reads MNHEY; CDR2 reads SMNVEV (reference sequence). Trimming took off 8 bases at V and 0 bases at J, with 8 bases between the two ends. The CDR3 region is CASGANSYEQYF. The CDR3 DNA sequence: TGTGCCAGCGGAGCCAACTCCTACGAGCAGTACTTC.

The J gene is TRBJ2-3, the V gene TRBV29-1, with D possibly matching TRBD2 (5 bases). Trimming left V 3 bases short and J 2 bases short, with 12 bases between. CDR1 and CDR2 (germline): SQVTM, ANQGSEA. The CDR3 runs to 14 residues. CDR3 DNA sequence: TGCAGCGTTGATTATAGCGAGAACACAGATACGCAGTATTTT. This gives the protein CSVDYSENTDTQYF.

The rearrangement joins TRBV29-1 to TRBJ1-1; D is ambiguous. Germline lookup yields CDR1 SQVTM and CDR2 ANQGSEA. The V gene lost 4 bases and the J gene lost 7 bases, with 7 bases spanning the gap. The CDR3 sequence is 10 residues long. CDR3 DNA: TGCAGCGTTGTTGGAGGTGAAGCTTTCTTT. Its protein is CSVVGGEAFF.

The rearrangement links TRBV19 to TRBJ2-1; 9 nucleotides line up with TRBD2. This CDR3 is built from 16 residues. From germline, CDR1 is LNHDA and CDR2 SQIVND (reference sequence). The junction had 1 base not matched to a gene; V was cut back by 1 base and J by 0 bases. The DNA for the CDR3 is TGTGCCAGTAGTATAGGTAGCGGGAGCTCCTACAATGAGCAGTTCTTC. It yields the protein CASSIGSGSSYNEQFF. The full variable domain, in which reference TRBV19 and TRBJ2-1 provide the parts outside the CDR3, is DGGITQSPKYLFRKEGQNVTLSCEQNLNHDAMYWYRQDPGQGLRLIYYSQIVNDFQKGDIAEGYSVSREKKESFPLTVTSAQKNPTAFYLCASSIGSGSSYNEQFFGPGTRLTVL.

This clone appeared a few times. The chain couples TRBV28 to TRBJ2-7, with D tentatively TRBD2 (6 bases). CDR1 is MDHEN, CDR2 SYDVKM, per germline. CDR3 length: 16 residues. The germline V and J ends were trimmed by 2 bases and 6 bases, with 20 bases remaining between them. CDR3 in DNA: TGTGCCAGCAGTTTAAGAGGAACTAGCTTAATTGGCGAGCAGTACTTC. Its translation is CASSLRGTSLIGEQYF.

This clone was seen more than once but under ten times. This chain connects TRBV10-3 to TRBJ1-1; D is possibly TRBD1 (6 bases). The CDR3 covers 11 residues. V shed 3 bases and J shed 10 bases, with 9 bases lying between them. CDR1 is ENHRY, CDR2 SYGVKD, per germline. The CDR3: CAISDRGRAFF. CDR3 nucleotides: TGTGCCATCAGTGATAGGGGGAGAGCTTTCTTT.

The V gene is TRBV10-1, the J gene TRBJ1-5; D is perhaps TRBD1 (5 bases). The CDR3 length is 14 residues. V lost 0 bases and J 6 bases, leaving 9 bases between the germline ends. From germline, CDR1 is WNHNN and CDR2 SYGVQD (reference sequence). DNA for the CDR3: TGCGCCAGCAGTGAGTCCGGGGGTGGTCAGCCCCAGCATTTT. Protein product: CASSESGGGQPQHF.

CDR3 in DNA: TGTGCCAGCAGCTGGTGGGGACTAGCCGTAGAGACCCAGTACTTC. This codes for CASSWWGLAVETQYF. This chain links TRBV5-6 with TRBJ2-5; TRBD2 aligns across 9 bases. The J segment lost 4 bases and the V segment lost 3 bases, leaving 7 bases of the junction unmatched. The CDR3 runs to 15 residues. CDR1 and CDR2 (germline): SGHDT, YYEEEE.

This sequence joins TRBV4-1 and TRBJ2-1; weak D call: TRBD2 (5 bases). The CDR3 is made up of 17 amino acids. CDR1 is MGHRA, CDR2 YSYEKL, per germline. The germline V and J ends were trimmed by 4 bases and 0 bases, with 16 bases remaining between them. CDR3 bases: TGCGCCAGCAGCCCGAACAACAAAGAGGGCTCCTACAATGAGCAGTTCTTC. Its translation: CASSPNNKEGSYNEQFF.